These 25 T cell receptor beta chains share one sample of origin, sequenced in a study of blood T cell repertoires in COVID-19. Repertoires were generated with immunoSEQ multiplex PCR, while TCRdb's copy carries only in-frame clones and drops some. There are 310,000 or so clones in the sample; about 88% occur only once, and 9.5% lies in the top ten. Specimen: PBMCs or T cells enriched from blood (not recorded which). These receptors came from a middle-aged woman who had recovered from COVID-19.

This clone was observed once. This chain uses TRBV11-2 with TRBJ1-6, with a possible D match to TRBD1 (6 bases). The CDR3 contains 14 residues. Per germline, CDR1 SGHAT and CDR2 FQNNGV. The ends were cut back, 6 bases at V and 9 bases at J, with 15 bases in the middle. The CDR3 DNA reads TGTGCCAGCAGTCCAACAGGGATTCCTTCACCCCTCCACTTT. Its translation is CASSPTGIPSPLHF.

This chain links TRBV9 with TRBJ1-2; possibly TRBD1 for D (5 bases). Looked up from germline, CDR1 is SGDLS and CDR2 is YYNGEE. The CDR3 extends over 16 amino acids. V was cut by 0 bases and J by 4 bases, with 16 bases left in between. CDR3 in amino acids: CASSVAQAGSGYGYTF. CDR3 sequence (DNA): TGTGCCAGCAGCGTAGCTCAGGCAGGGTCGGGCTATGGCTACACCTTC.

This sequence joins TRBV11-2 and TRBJ2-3; D possibly corresponds to TRBD2 (6 bases). Germline V lookup: CDR1 SGHAT, CDR2 FQNNGV. This CDR3 contains 14 residues. V dropped 4 bases and J dropped 4 bases, with 12 bases sitting between them. Here the CDR3 DNA reads TGTGCCAGCAGCTCAACCCGGGGGTCAGATACGCAGTATTTT. Translated: CASSSTRGSDTQYF.

This clone is a singleton in its sample. The CDR3 DNA is TGTGCCAGTAGTTTGGACTCTGAGCAGTACTTC. Translating gives CASSLDSEQYF. The chain uses TRBV19 and TRBJ2-7, with D possibly being TRBD2 (5 bases). Germline V gene sequence: CDR1 LNHDA, CDR2 SQIVND (reference sequence). Trimming shortened V by 5 bases and J by 7 bases, and 9 bases separated the two germline ends. The CDR3 runs to 11 residues.

The chain recombines TRBV5-1 with TRBJ2-1, with a possible D match to TRBD1 (7 bases). There are 14 residues in the CDR3. Trimming stripped 6 bases from V and 6 bases from J, with 16 bases between. CDR1 and CDR2 from the germline V gene are SGHRS and YFSETQ. The CDR3 is CASNGGGQSNEQFF. CDR3 DNA sequence: TGCGCCAGCAACGGAGGGGGCCAGAGCAATGAGCAGTTCTTC.

The CDR3 nucleotides are TGCAGCGTTGAGTCCAGGAAAGACACTGAAGCTTTCTTT. It yields the protein CSVESRKDTEAFF. This chain connects TRBV29-1 to TRBJ1-1; D gene unclear. CDR1 SQVTM and CDR2 ANQGSEA come from the germline V gene. The CDR3 length is 13 residues. The V gene lost 3 bases and the J gene lost 3 bases, with 11 bases spanning the gap.

This sequence joins TRBV20-1 and TRBJ2-5; D not certain. The CDR3 covers 10 residues. The V gene lost 7 bases and the J gene lost 3 bases, with 6 bases spanning the gap. Germline CDR1 DFQATT, CDR2 SNEGSKA (reference sequence). This chain's CDR3 is CSGQEETQYF. CDR3 bases: TGCAGTGGGCAAGAAGAGACCCAGTACTTC.

J is TRBJ2-7 and V is TRBV5-4; D possibly corresponds to TRBD2 (6 bases). V was shortened by 4 bases and J by 7 bases, with 15 bases between the two germline ends. CDR1 is SGHNT, CDR2 YYREEE, per germline (reference sequence). This CDR3 region has 13 residues. CDR3 residues: CASSPGGSWEQYF. CDR3 in DNA: TGTGCCAGCAGCCCCGGGGGTTCGTGGGAGCAGTACTTC.

The chain uses TRBV5-8 and TRBJ2-7; 7 positions match TRBD1. Trimming cost V 2 bases and J 3 bases; bases outside gene matches: 2. Germline V gene lookup returns CDR1 SGHTS and CDR2 YDEGEE. This CDR3 spans 13 amino acids. CDR3 DNA sequence: TGTGCCAGCAGCTTCAACAGGGGCTACGAGCAGTACTTC. It yields the protein CASSFNRGYEQYF.

V is TRBV13 and J is TRBJ1-2, with TRBD1 matching over 7 bases. Germline CDR1 and CDR2: PRHDT and FYEKMQ (reference sequence). The V gene end was trimmed by 1 base and the J gene end by 4 bases; junction bases not matched to a gene: 9. The CDR3 sequence is 16 residues long. This CDR3 reads CASSLVGTEFLYGYTF. Here the CDR3 DNA reads TGTGCCAGCAGCTTAGTGGGGACAGAGTTTCTCTATGGCTACACCTTC.

The V call is TRBV9, the J call TRBJ2-5, with D possibly being TRBD2 (6 bases). Germline V gives CDR1 SGDLS, CDR2 YYNGEE. The CDR3 contains 13 residues. V was clipped by 4 bases and J by 2 bases, with 9 bases between them. CDR3 residues: CASSPAGQETQYF. The CDR3 DNA is TGTGCCAGCAGCCCGGCGGGACAAGAGACCCAGTACTTC.

The rearrangement links TRBV28 to TRBJ1-5; TRBD1 aligns across 8 bases. The CDR3 runs 15 residues. V lost 7 bases to trimming and J lost 4 bases; unmatched junction nucleotides: 9. Germline V lookup: CDR1 MDHEN, CDR2 SYDVKM. CDR3 nucleotide sequence: TGTGCCAGCACTCGACCGGGACAGGTAAATCAGCCCCAGCATTTT. Translated: CASTRPGQVNQPQHF. The entire variable domain, with the rest obtained from reference TRBV28 and TRBJ1-5, is as follows: DVKVTQSSRYLVKRTGEKVFLECVQDMDHENMFWYRQDPGLGLRLIYFSYDVKMKEKGDIPEGYSVSREKKERFSLILESASTNQTSMYLCASTRPGQVNQPQHFGDGTRLSIL.

The J gene is TRBJ2-7, the V gene TRBV29-1; D gene unclear. V lost 4 bases, J lost 4 bases, and 5 bases lay in between. The length of the CDR3 is 10 residues. The germline CDR1 and CDR2 sequences are SQVTM and ANQGSEA. CDR3 coding DNA: TGCAGCGTTGTCGTATACGAGCAGTACTTC. This encodes CSVVVYEQYF.

This sequence joins TRBV19 and TRBJ2-1; possibly TRBD2 for D (5 bases). Trimming took 5 bases from V and 10 from J, leaving 15 bases between them. CDR1 LNHDA and CDR2 SQIVND come from the germline V gene (reference sequence). This CDR3 spans 13 amino acids. The CDR3: CASSLKVGVEQFF. The CDR3 DNA sequence: TGTGCCAGTAGTCTAAAAGTCGGGGTGGAGCAGTTCTTC.

V and J are TRBV15 and TRBJ2-1, with 10 bases matching TRBD2. Germline values: CDR1 LNHNV, CDR2 YYDKDF (reference sequence). V lost 0 bases to trimming and J lost 4 bases; unmatched junction nucleotides: 12. The CDR3 is 19 residues long. Here the CDR3 reads CATSRDPPGLAEKYNEQFF. DNA of the CDR3: TGTGCCACCAGCAGAGATCCGCCCGGACTAGCGGAGAAGTACAATGAGCAGTTCTTC.

The chain employs TRBV12-3 or TRBV12-4 and TRBJ1-4; no clear D. The length of the CDR3 is 13 residues. V lost 2 bases and J 8 bases, leaving 9 bases between the germline ends. This chain's CDR3 is CASSLRGLEKLFF. Written as DNA, the CDR3 is TGTGCCAGCAGTTTACGGGGATTAGAAAAACTGTTTTTT.

The V gene is TRBV10-3, the J gene TRBJ2-2; D is possibly TRBD2 (5 bases). Germline values: CDR1 ENHRY, CDR2 SYGVKD. V lost 1 base to trimming and J lost 5 bases, with 11 bases between them. The CDR3 runs to 15 residues. The CDR3 DNA is TGTGCCATCAGTGAGTTTTCCGGAGGAACCGGGGAGCTGTTTTTT. Amino acids: CAISEFSGGTGELFF.

The chain links TRBV12-1 to TRBJ2-7; no check of the table's D call, TRBD2, against the DNA was made. TRBV12-1 is classified as a pseudogene. The CDR3 totals 15 residues. The DNA of the CDR3 is TGTGCCAGCAGCTTTAGGTCCGGGTACGACTACGAGCAGTACTTC. Its protein is CASSFRSGYDYEQYF.

This chain links TRBV18 with TRBJ1-1, with D possibly being TRBD1 (6 bases). In germline, CDR1 is KGHSH, CDR2 LQKENI. V gave up 2 bases and J gave up 1 base, with 8 bases separating them. This CDR3 has 14 amino acids. The CDR3 bases are TGTGCCAGCTCACCAATGACAGGGAACACTGAAGCTTTCTTT. This translates into CASSPMTGNTEAFF.

This sequence joins TRBV19 and TRBJ1-6; D is uncertain. The CDR3 contains 14 residues. Germline CDR1 reads LNHDA; CDR2 reads SQIVND (reference sequence). V lost 3 bases and J lost 8, with 11 bases in between. The CDR3 protein is CASSIGEGDSPLHF. CDR3 bases: TGTGCCAGTAGTATTGGGGAGGGAGATTCACCCCTCCACTTT.

The V gene is TRBV4-3, the J gene TRBJ2-2; the D gene is possibly TRBD2 (6 bases). Germline CDR1 reads LGHNA; CDR2 reads YSLEER. The CDR3 extends over 16 amino acids. Trimming stripped 0 bases from V and 2 bases from J, with 10 bases between. The CDR3 loop is CASSQEGLDNTGELFF. The CDR3 DNA reads TGCGCCAGCAGCCAAGAGGGACTGGATAACACCGGGGAGCTGTTTTTT.

The gene calls are TRBV13 and TRBJ1-4; the match to TRBD1 covers 7 bases. With 2 bases clipped from V and 5 bases from J, the junction kept 8 bases outside the gene matches. CDR3 length: 16 amino acids. Germline V gene sequence: CDR1 PRHDT, CDR2 FYEKMQ (reference sequence). The CDR3 loop reads CASSLYRDSRNEKLFF. Here the CDR3 DNA reads TGTGCCAGCAGCTTATACCGGGACAGCCGCAATGAAAAACTGTTTTTT.

The chain recombines TRBV3-1 (or the pseudogene TRBV3-2) with TRBJ2-7, with 8 bases identical to TRBD2. Germline V CDR1 and CDR2: LGHDT, YNNKEL (reference sequence). V trimming: 5 bases; J trimming: 2 bases; junction bases outside the gene matches: 8. The CDR3 totals 15 residues. The CDR3 sequence is CASSTPGGRPYEQYF. CDR3 nucleotide sequence: TGTGCCAGCAGCACCCCGGGAGGGAGGCCCTACGAGCAGTACTTC.

V usage is TRBV19 and J usage is TRBJ2-1, with 8 bases aligning to TRBD1. Trimming cost V 0 bases and J 8 bases; bases outside gene matches: 3. The germline V gene has CDR1 LNHDA and CDR2 SQIVND (reference sequence). This CDR3 has 14 residues. CDR3 bases: TGTGCCAGTAGTATAGACAGGGGGCGAGATGAGCAGTTCTTC. Its protein is CASSIDRGRDEQFF.

The chain links TRBV5-1 to TRBJ2-2; a possible D gene is TRBD1 (5 bases). The CDR3 runs 14 residues. Trimming took 0 bases from V and 5 from J, leaving 8 bases between them. CDR1 and CDR2 from the germline V gene are SGHRS and YFSETQ. In DNA, the CDR3 is TGCGCCAGCAGCTTGGGACAGCCTACCGGGGAGCTGTTTTTT. Translation gives CASSLGQPTGELFF.